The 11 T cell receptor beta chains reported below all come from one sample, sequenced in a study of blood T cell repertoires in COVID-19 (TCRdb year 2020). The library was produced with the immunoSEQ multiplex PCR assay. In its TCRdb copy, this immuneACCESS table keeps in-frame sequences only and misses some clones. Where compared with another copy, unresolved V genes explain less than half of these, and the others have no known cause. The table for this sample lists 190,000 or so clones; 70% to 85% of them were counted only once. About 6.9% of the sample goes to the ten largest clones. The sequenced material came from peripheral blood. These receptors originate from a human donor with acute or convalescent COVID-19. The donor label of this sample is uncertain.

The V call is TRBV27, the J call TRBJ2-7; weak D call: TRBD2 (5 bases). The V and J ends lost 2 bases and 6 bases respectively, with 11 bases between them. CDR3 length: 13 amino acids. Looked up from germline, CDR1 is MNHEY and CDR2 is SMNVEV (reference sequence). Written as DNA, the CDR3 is TGTGCCAGCAGTTTAAGCCCGGCGGGCGAGCAGTACTTC. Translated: CASSLSPAGEQYF.

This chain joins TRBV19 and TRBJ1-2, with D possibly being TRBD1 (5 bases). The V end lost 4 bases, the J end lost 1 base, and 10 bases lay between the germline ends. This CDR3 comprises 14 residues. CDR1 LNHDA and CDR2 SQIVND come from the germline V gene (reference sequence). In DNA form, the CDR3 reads TGTGCCAGTAGTACCCTCAGGGTTAACTATGGCTACACCTTC. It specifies CASSTLRVNYGYTF.

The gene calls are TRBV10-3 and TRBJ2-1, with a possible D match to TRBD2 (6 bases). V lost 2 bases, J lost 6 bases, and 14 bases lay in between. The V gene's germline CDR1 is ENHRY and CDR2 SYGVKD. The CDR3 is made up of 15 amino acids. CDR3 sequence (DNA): TGTGCCATCAGTGAGGTGGGGCGGGATGGCAATGAGCAGTTCTTC. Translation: CAISEVGRDGNEQFF.

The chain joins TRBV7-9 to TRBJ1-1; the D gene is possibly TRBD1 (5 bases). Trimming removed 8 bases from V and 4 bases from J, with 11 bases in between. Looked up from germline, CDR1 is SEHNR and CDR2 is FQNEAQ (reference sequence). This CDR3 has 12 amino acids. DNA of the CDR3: TGTGCCAGCGGGCGGGGGGTCACTGAAGCTTTCTTT. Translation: CASGRGVTEAFF.

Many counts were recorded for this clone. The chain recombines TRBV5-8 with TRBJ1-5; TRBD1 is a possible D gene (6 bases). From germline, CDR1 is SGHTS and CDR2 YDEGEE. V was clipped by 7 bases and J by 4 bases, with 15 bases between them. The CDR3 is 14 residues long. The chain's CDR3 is CASVKQGFNQPQHF. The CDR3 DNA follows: TGTGCCAGCGTTAAACAGGGATTTAATCAGCCCCAGCATTTT.

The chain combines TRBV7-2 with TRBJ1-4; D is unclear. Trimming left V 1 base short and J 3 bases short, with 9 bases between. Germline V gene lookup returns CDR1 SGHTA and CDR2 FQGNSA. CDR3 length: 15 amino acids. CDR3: CASSLDWASNEKLFF. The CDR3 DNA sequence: TGTGCCAGCAGCTTAGACTGGGCTTCTAATGAAAAACTGTTTTTT.

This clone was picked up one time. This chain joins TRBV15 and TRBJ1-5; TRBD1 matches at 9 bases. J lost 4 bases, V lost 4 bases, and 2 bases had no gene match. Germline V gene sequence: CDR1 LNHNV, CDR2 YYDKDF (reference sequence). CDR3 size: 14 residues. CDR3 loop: CATSTGTGNQPQHF. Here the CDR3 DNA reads TGTGCCACCAGCACCGGGACAGGGAATCAGCCCCAGCATTTT.

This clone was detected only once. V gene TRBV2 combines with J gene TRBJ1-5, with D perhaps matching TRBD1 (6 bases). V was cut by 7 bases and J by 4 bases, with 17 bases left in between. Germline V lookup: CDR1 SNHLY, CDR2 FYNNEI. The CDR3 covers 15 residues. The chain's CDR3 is CASIRGSGMNQPQHF. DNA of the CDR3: TGTGCCAGCATCAGGGGTTCGGGGATGAATCAGCCCCAGCATTTT.

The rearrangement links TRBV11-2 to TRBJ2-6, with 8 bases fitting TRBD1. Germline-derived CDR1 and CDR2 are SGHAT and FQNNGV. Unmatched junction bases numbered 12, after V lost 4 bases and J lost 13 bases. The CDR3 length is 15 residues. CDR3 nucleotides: TGTGCCAGCAGCTGGGGGGACAGGCTCGCGGAAGTCCTGACTTTC. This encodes CASSWGDRLAEVLTF.

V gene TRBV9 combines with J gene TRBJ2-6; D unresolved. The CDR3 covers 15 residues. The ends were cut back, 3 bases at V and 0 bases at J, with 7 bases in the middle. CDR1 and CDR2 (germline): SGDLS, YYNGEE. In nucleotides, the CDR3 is TGTGCCAGCAGCGAACAGATCTCTGGGGCCAACGTCCTGACTTTC. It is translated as CASSEQISGANVLTF.

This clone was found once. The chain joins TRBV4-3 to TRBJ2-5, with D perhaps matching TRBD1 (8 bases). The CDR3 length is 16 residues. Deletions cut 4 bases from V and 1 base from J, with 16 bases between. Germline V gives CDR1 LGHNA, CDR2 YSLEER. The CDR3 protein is CASSPRAGTGQETQYF. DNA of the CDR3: TGCGCCAGCAGCCCTCGAGCGGGGACAGGCCAAGAGACCCAGTACTTC.